Sequencing of this T cell receptor (beta chain) was carried out in a study of blood T cell repertoires in COVID-19. The CDR3 is 13 amino acids. Germline assignment: CDR1 SGDLS and CDR2 YYNGEE. After removal of 0 bases from V and 8 bases from J, the junction contained 4 bases not matched to a gene. Measured with immunoSEQ multiplex PCR; TCRdb has only the in-frame clones, and not every one. The repertoire has some 110,000 clones, approximately 80% of them found once; the top ten carry about 2.7%. Only a few counts were recorded for this clone. The receptor was derived from a man aged 45-65 years with acute or convalescent COVID-19. Sequenced: peripheral blood. The rearrangement joins TRBV9 to TRBJ1-1, with 7 nucleotides matching TRBD1. Here the CDR3 DNA reads TGTGCCAGCAGCGTAGCAGGGACAGAGGAAGCTTTCTTT. Protein sequence: CASSVAGTEEAFF.